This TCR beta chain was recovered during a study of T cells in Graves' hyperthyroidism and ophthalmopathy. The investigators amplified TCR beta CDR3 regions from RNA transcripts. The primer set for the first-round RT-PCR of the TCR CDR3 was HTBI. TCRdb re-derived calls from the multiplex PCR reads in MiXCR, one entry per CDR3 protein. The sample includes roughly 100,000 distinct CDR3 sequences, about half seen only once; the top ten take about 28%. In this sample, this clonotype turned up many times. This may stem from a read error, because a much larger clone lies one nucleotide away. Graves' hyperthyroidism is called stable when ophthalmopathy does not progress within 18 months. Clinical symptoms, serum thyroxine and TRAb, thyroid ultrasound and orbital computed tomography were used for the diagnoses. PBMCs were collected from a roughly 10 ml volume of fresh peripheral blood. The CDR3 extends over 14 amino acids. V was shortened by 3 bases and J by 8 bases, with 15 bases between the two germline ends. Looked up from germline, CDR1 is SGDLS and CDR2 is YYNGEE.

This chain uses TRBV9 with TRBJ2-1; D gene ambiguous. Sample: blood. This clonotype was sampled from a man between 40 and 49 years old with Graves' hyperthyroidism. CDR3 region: CASSAWASFDEQFF. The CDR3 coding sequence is TGTGCCAGCAGCGCTTGGGCAAGCTTCGATGAGCAGTTCTTC.